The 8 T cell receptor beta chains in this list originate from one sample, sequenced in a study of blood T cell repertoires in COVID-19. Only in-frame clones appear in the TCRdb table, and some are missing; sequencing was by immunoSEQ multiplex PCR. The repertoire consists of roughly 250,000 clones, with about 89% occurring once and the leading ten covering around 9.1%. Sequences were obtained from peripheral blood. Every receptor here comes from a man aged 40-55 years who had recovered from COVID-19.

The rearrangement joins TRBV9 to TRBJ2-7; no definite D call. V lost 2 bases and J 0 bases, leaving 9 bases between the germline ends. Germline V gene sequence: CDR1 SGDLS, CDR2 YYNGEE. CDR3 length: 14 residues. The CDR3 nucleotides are TGTGCCAGCAGCGTGAGCCAGGCCTCCTACGAGCAGTACTTC. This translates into CASSVSQASYEQYF.

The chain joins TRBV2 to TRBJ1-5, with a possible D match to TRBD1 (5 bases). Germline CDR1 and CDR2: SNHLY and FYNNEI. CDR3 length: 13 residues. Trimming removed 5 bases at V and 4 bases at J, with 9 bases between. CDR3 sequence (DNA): TGTGCCAGCAGTCGGGGGGGGAATCAGCCCCAGCATTTT. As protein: CASSRGGNQPQHF. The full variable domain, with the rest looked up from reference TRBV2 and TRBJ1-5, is EPEVTQTPSHQVTQMGQEVILRCVPISNHLYFYWYRQILGQKVEFLVSFYNNEISEKSEIFDDQFSVERPDGSNFTLKIRSTKLEDSAMYFCASSRGGNQPQHFGDGTRLSIL.

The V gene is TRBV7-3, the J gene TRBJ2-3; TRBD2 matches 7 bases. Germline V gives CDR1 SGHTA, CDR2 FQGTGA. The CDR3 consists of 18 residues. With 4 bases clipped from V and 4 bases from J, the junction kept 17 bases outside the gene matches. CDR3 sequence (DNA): TGTGCCAGCAGCTCTAGGAGCCGGGACTATCCAAGGGCAGATACGCAGTATTTT. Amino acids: CASSSRSRDYPRADTQYF.

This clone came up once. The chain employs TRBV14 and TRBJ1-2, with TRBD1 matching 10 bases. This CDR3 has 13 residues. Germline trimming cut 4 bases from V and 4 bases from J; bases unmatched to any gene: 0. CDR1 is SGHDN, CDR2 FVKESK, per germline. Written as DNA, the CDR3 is TGTGCCAGCAGCCGGGACAGGGGCTATGGCTACACCTTC. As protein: CASSRDRGYGYTF. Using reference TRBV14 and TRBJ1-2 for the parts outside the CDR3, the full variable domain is EAGVTQFPSHSVIEKGQTVTLRCDPISGHDNLYWYRRVMGKEIKFLLHFVKESKQDESGMPNNRFLAERTGGTYSTLKVQPAELEDSGVYFCASSRDRGYGYTFGSGTRLTVV.

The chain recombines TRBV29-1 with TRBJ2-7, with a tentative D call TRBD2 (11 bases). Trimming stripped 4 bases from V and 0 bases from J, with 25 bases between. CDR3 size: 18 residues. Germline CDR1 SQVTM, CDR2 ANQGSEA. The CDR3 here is CSVGQGATSGGYSYEQYF. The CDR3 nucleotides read TGCAGCGTTGGACAGGGGGCTACTAGCGGGGGCTACTCCTACGAGCAGTACTTC.

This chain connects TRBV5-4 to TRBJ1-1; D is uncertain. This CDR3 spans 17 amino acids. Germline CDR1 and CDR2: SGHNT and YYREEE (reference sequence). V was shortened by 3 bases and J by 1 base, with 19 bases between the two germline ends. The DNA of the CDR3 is TGTGCCAGCAGCTCCTTAGCCCCTTGGGAGAGGAACACTGAAGCTTTCTTT. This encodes CASSSLAPWERNTEAFF. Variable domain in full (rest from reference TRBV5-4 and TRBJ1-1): ETGVTQSPTHLIKTRGQQVTLRCSSQSGHNTVSWYQQALGQGPQFIFQYYREEENGRGNFPPRFSGLQFPNYSSELNVNALELDDSALYLCASSSLAPWERNTEAFFGQGTRLTVV.

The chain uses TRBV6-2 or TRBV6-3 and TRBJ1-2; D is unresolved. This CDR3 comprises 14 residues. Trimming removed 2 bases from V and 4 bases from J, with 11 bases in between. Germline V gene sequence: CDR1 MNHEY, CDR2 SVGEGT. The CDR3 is CASSYGVQSYGYTF. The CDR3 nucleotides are TGTGCCAGCAGTTACGGAGTCCAATCCTATGGCTACACCTTC.

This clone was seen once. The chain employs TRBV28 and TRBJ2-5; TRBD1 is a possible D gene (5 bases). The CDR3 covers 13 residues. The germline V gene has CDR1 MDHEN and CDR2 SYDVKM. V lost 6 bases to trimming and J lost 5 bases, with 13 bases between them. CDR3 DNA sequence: TGTGCCAGCAGCCCTACAGGACGGGAGACCCAGTACTTC. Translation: CASSPTGRETQYF.